This T cell receptor (beta chain) was sequenced during a study of T cells in Graves' hyperthyroidism and ophthalmopathy. Looking at the study overall: Peripheral blood was obtained at initial diagnosis, preceding any treatment.

Amplification targeted TCR beta CDR3 regions from RNA transcripts. The HTBI primer set drove a first-round RT-PCR of the TCR CDR3. TCRdb passed the multiplex PCR reads through MiXCR, listing each CDR3 protein once. In the table there are a few hundred thousand distinct CDR3 sequences, roughly 18% of which are singletons. General study points: Ophthalmopathy, which appeared later, was predicted by the model a median 6.5 months before onset.

As concerns this clonotype: Its antigen is currently unknown. The junction departs from germline at one end; a sequencing error may be responsible.

From germline, CDR1 is SSHAT and CDR2 FNYEAQ (reference sequence). The CDR3 covers 15 residues. The sequence was collected from a woman in her forties or fifties with Graves' hyperthyroidism. Sample: blood. This chain connects TRBV7-7 to TRBJ2-5, with D perhaps given as TRBD1 or TRBD2 (5 bases each). For the CDR3, the DNA is TGTGCTAGCAGCTTAAGTGGGACGACCCCAGAGACCCAGTACTTC. The encoded protein is CASSLSGTTPETQYF.